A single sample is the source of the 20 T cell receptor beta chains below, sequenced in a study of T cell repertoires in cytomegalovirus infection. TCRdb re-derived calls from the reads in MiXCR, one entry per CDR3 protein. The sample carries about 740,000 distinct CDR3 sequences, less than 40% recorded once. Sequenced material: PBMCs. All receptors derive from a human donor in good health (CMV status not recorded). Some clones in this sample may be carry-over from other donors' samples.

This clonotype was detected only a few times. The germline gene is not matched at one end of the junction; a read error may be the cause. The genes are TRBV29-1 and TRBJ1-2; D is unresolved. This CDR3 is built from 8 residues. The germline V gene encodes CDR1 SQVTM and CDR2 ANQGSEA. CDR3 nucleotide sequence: TGCAGCGTTGACGCCGGCGCCTTC. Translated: CSVDAGAF.

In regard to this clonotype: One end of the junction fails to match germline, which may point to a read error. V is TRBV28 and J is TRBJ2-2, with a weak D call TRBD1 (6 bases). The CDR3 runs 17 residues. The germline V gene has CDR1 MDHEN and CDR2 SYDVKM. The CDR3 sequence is CASSLGRGILNPGELFF. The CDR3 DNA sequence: TGTGCCAGCAGTTTAGGCAGGGGTATCTTGAACCCCGGGGAGCTGTTTTTT.

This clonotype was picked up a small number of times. The CDR3 DNA reads TGTGCCACCAGTGACCGCGACTCCTACGAGCAGTACTTC. The encoded protein is CATSDRDSYEQYF. The chain uses TRBV7-9 and TRBJ2-7; D unclear. Germline assignment: CDR1 SEHNR and CDR2 FQNEAQ (reference sequence). The germline V and J ends were trimmed by 10 bases and 0 bases, with 13 bases remaining between them. The CDR3 contains 13 residues.

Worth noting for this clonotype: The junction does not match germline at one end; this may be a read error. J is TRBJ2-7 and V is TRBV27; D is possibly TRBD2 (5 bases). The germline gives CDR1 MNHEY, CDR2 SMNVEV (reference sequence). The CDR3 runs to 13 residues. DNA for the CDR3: TGTTCCAGCAGTTTAGCGTCTGGGCTCGAGCAGTACTTC. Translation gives CSSSLASGLEQYF.

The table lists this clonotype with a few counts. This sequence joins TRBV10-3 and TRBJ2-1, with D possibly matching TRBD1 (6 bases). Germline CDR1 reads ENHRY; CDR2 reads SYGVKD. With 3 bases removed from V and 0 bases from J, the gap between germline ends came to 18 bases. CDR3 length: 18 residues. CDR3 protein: CAISDNKQGPSSYNEQFF. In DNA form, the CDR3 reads TGTGCCATCAGTGACAATAAACAGGGTCCGAGCTCCTACAATGAGCAGTTCTTC.

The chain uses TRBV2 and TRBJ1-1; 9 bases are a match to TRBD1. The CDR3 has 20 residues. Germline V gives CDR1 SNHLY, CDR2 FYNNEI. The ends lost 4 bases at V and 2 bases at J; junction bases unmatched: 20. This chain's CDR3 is CASSGGPPGTGHSINTEAFF. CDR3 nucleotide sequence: TGTGCCAGCAGTGGGGGTCCTCCCGGGACAGGGCACTCGATCAACACTGAAGCTTTCTTT.

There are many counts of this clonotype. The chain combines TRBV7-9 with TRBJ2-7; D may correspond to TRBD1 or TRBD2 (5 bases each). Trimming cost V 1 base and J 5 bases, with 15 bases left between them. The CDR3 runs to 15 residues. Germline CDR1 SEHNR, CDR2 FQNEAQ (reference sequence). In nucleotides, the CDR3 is TGTGCCAGCAGCTTAGAGGGACCGGGGCGGCACGAGCAGTACTTC. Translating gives CASSLEGPGRHEQYF.

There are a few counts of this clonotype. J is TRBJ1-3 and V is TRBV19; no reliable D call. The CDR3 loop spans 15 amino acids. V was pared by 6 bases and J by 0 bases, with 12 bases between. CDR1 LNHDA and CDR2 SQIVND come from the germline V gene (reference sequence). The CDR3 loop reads CASRVQADSGNTIYF. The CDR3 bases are TGTGCCAGTAGGGTCCAGGCGGACTCTGGAAACACCATATATTTT. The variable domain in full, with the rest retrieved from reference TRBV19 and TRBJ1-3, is DGGITQSPKYLFRKEGQNVTLSCEQNLNHDAMYWYRQDPGQGLRLIYYSQIVNDFQKGDIAEGYSVSREKKESFPLTVTSAQKNPTAFYLCASRVQADSGNTIYFGEGSWLTVV.

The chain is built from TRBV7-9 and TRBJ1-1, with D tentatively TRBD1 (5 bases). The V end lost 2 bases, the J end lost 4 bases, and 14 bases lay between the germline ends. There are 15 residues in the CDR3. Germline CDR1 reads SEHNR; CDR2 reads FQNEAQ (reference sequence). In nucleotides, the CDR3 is TGTGCCAGCAGCTTACCGGAGATGGGGCGCACTGAAGCTTTCTTT. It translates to CASSLPEMGRTEAFF.

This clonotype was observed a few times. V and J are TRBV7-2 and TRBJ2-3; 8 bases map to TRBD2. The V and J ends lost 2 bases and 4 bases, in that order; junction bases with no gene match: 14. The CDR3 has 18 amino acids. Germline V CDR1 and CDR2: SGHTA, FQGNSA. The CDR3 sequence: CASSLRFTSGGLADTQYF. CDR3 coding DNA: TGTGCCAGCAGCTTAAGGTTTACTAGCGGAGGTCTAGCAGATACGCAGTATTTT.

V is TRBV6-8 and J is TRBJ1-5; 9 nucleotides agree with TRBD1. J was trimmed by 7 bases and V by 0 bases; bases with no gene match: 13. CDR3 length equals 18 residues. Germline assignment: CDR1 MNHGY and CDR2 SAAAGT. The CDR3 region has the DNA TGTGCCAGCAGTTACTCTGGCGGTGGGACAGGGAGTCGGCAGCCCCAGCATTTT. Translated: CASSYSGGGTGSRQPQHF.

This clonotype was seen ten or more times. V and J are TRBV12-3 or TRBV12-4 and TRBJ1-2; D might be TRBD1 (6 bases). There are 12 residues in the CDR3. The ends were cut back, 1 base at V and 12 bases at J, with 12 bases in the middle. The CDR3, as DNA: TGTGCCAGCAGTTTAGTACGGACAGCGGACACCTTC. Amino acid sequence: CASSLVRTADTF.

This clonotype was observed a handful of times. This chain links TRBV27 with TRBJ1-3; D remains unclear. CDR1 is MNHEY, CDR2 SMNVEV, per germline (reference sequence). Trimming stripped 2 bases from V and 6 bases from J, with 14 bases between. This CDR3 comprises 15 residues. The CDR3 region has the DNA TGTGCCAGCAGTTTACATGAGGTTTGGTTAAACACCATATATTTT. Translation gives CASSLHEVWLNTIYF.

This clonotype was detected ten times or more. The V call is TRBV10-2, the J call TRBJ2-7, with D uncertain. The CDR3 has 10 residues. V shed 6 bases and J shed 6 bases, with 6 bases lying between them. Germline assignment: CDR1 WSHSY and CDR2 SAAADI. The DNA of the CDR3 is TGCGCCAGCAGGGACGGCGAGCAGTACTTC. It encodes CASRDGEQYF.

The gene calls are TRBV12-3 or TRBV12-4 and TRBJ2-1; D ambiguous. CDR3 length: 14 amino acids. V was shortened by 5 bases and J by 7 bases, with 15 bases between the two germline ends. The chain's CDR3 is CASSPRIPSNEQFF. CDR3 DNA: TGTGCCAGCAGTCCGAGGATACCTTCAAATGAGCAGTTCTTC.

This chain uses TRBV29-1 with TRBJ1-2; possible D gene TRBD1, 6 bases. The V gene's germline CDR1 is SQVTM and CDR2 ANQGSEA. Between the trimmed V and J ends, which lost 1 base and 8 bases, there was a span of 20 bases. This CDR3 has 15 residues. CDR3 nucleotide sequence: TGCAGCGTTGAAGCGGTACGGGGGGGCGCGTCGGGCTACACCTTC. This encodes CSVEAVRGGASGYTF.

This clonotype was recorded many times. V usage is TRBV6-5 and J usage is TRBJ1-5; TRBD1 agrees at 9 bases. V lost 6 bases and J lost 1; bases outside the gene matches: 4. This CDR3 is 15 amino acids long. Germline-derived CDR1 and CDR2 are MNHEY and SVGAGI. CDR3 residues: CASSYGQGSNQPQHF. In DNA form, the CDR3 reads TGTGCCAGCAGCTACGGACAGGGGAGCAATCAGCCCCAGCATTTT.

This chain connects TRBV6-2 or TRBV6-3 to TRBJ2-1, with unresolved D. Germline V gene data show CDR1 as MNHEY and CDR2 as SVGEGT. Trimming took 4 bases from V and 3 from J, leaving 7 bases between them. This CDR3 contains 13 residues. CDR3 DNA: TGTGCCAGCAGTTTCAGGATCTACAATGAGCAGTTCTTC. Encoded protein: CASSFRIYNEQFF.

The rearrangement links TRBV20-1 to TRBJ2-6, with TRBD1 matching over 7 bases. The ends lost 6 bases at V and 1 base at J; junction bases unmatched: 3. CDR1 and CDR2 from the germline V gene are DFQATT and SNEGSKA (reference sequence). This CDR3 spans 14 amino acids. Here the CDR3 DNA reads TGCAGTGCCACAGGGGATTCTGGGGCCAACGTCCTGACTTTC. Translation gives CSATGDSGANVLTF.

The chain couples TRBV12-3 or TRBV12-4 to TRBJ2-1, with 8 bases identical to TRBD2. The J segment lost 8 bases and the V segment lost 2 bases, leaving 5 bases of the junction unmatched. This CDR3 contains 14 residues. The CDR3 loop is CASSLFGGGHEQFF. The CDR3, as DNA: TGTGCCAGCAGTTTATTCGGCGGGGGGCATGAGCAGTTCTTC.